One and the same sample provided the 13 T cell receptor beta chains below, sequenced in a study of blood T cell repertoires in COVID-19. The repertoire was sequenced with immunoSEQ multiplex PCR; TCRdb's copy has only in-frame clones and lacks some. The sample yields some 490,000 clones, about 85% seen once. The sequenced sample consisted of PBMCs or T cells enriched from blood (not recorded which). These receptors were obtained from a woman aged 60-70 years who had recovered from COVID-19.

This chain connects TRBV19 to TRBJ1-6; TRBD1 aligns across 10 bases. The CDR3 length is 17 residues. Germline loops: CDR1 LNHDA, CDR2 SQIVND (reference sequence). Trimming cost V 6 bases and J 6 bases; bases outside gene matches: 11. The CDR3 DNA reads TGTGCCAGTAGGGGCTTCCGGGACAGGGGTTTTAATTCACCCCTCCACTTT. This sequence encodes CASRGFRDRGFNSPLHF. The full variable domain, in which reference TRBV19 and TRBJ1-6 provide the parts outside the CDR3, is DGGITQSPKYLFRKEGQNVTLSCEQNLNHDAMYWYRQDPGQGLRLIYYSQIVNDFQKGDIAEGYSVSREKKESFPLTVTSAQKNPTAFYLCASRGFRDRGFNSPLHFGNGTRLTVT.

The rearrangement links TRBV6-1 to TRBJ1-5; D not certain. The V and J ends lost 2 bases and 7 bases respectively, with 18 bases between them. Germline V gene data show CDR1 as MNHNS and CDR2 as SASEGT. This CDR3 spans 16 amino acids. The CDR3 protein is CASSEWVPTGRQPQHF. The CDR3 DNA reads TGTGCCAGCAGTGAATGGGTACCTACCGGCAGGCAGCCCCAGCATTTT.

V gene TRBV16 combines with J gene TRBJ1-4; 7 bases map to TRBD1. From germline, CDR1 is KGHSY and CDR2 FQNENV. The J segment lost 7 bases and the V segment lost 4 bases, leaving 6 bases of the junction unmatched. The CDR3 spans 14 residues. This CDR3 is CASSRGTVREKLFF. The CDR3 coding sequence is TGTGCCAGCAGCCGTGGGACAGTTCGTGAAAAACTGTTTTTT.

The chain employs TRBV10-3 and TRBJ2-7; 11 positions agree with TRBD1. Losses at the gene ends were 3 bases for V and 5 bases for J; bases not matched to a gene: 3. This CDR3 is 14 amino acids long. From germline, CDR1 is ENHRY and CDR2 SYGVKD. As DNA, the CDR3 is TGTGCCATCAGTGACCGGACAGGGGGCAACGAGCAGTACGTC. Protein product: CAISDRTGGNEQYV.

The chain employs TRBV5-1 and TRBJ1-4, with 11 bases aligning to TRBD1. The V gene's germline CDR1 is SGHRS and CDR2 YFSETQ. J lost 6 bases, V lost 4 bases, and 11 bases had no gene match. The CDR3 is 17 residues long. The CDR3 DNA reads as TGCGCCAGCAGCCCCGGGACAGGGGGTACCTTATATGAAAAACTGTTTTTT. This encodes CASSPGTGGTLYEKLFF.

The chain employs TRBV6-7 and TRBJ1-3, with 7 bases identical to TRBD1. TRBV6-7 is given ORF status, its function remaining uncertain. Trimming cost V 1 base and J 0 bases; bases outside gene matches: 6. The CDR3 totals 17 residues. Here the CDR3 DNA reads TGTGCCAGCAGTTACTTCGGGACAGCGAGCTCTGGAAACACCATATATTTT. It translates to CASSYFGTASSGNTIYF.

The genes are TRBV7-2 and TRBJ1-5; the D is unclear. Trimming shortened V by 5 bases and J by 7 bases, and 30 bases separated the two germline ends. Germline V CDR1 and CDR2: SGHTA, FQGNSA. The CDR3 length is 19 residues. The CDR3 nucleotides read TGTGCCAGCAGCCCGGAACACAAACAATCGCTGTGGCCGGGGCAGCCCCAGCATTTT. Translated: CASSPEHKQSLWPGQPQHF.

This clone has a single count. The chain uses TRBV2 and TRBJ2-4; D gene uncertain. The V gene lost 6 bases and the J gene lost 0 bases, with 18 bases spanning the gap. Germline values: CDR1 SNHLY, CDR2 FYNNEI. The CDR3 contains 17 residues. CDR3 sequence reads: CASSDRWQRLAKNIQYF. CDR3 coding DNA: TGTGCCAGCAGCGACCGTTGGCAGCGCTTAGCCAAAAACATTCAGTACTTC. Drawing the rest from reference TRBV2 and TRBJ2-4, the complete variable domain is EPEVTQTPSHQVTQMGQEVILRCVPISNHLYFYWYRQILGQKVEFLVSFYNNEISEKSEIFDDQFSVERPDGSNFTLKIRSTKLEDSAMYFCASSDRWQRLAKNIQYFGAGTRLSVL.

CDR3 DNA: TGTGCCTGGAGTCGACAGGGGGCGAGCACAGATACGCAGTATTTT. Translating it yields CAWSRQGASTDTQYF. The chain couples TRBV30 to TRBJ2-3; TRBD1 aligns across 10 bases. V was clipped by 2 bases and J by 0 bases; unmatched bases: 2. Germline V gene sequence: CDR1 GTSNPN, CDR2 SVGIG (reference sequence). The CDR3 contains 15 residues.

The chain couples TRBV2 to TRBJ2-3; 9 nucleotides match TRBD1. The germline gives CDR1 SNHLY, CDR2 FYNNEI. V trimming: 11 bases; J trimming: 3 bases; junction bases outside the gene matches: 9. This CDR3 is 14 amino acids long. CDR3 sequence reads: CAVDRDRVTDTQYF. Written as DNA, the CDR3 is TGTGCCGTCGACCGGGACAGGGTTACAGATACGCAGTATTTT.

This clone was counted a single time. This chain uses TRBV24-1 with TRBJ2-7; 8 bases line up with TRBD1. The CDR3 is 15 amino acids. V lost 6 bases, J lost 4 bases, and 10 bases stayed unmatched. The germline V gene has CDR1 KGHDR and CDR2 SFDVKD. The CDR3 reads CATSPGQGRIYEQYF. The CDR3 DNA is TGTGCCACCAGTCCCGGACAGGGAAGGATTTACGAGCAGTACTTC.

The rearrangement links TRBV9 to TRBJ2-2; TRBD1 is a possible D gene (6 bases). V lost 4 bases to trimming and J lost 4 bases, with 17 bases between them. The CDR3 is made up of 16 amino acids. Germline V gives CDR1 SGDLS, CDR2 YYNGEE. The CDR3 bases are TGTGCCAGCAGCCGAGGGCAGGGGAGTAGCACCGGGGAGCTGTTTTTT. Amino acids: CASSRGQGSSTGELFF.

This clone was found once. J is TRBJ2-3 and V is TRBV18; tentative D call: TRBD1 (6 bases). This CDR3 region has 15 residues. Trimming took off 5 bases at V and 0 bases at J, with 12 bases between the two ends. Germline V CDR1 and CDR2: KGHSH, LQKENI. CDR3 in amino acids: CASSILGASTDTQYF. In nucleotides, the CDR3 is TGTGCCAGCTCAATACTGGGGGCTAGCACAGATACGCAGTATTTT.